This is a list of T cell receptor beta chains from one sample in a study of CD8+CD57+ T cells in acquired aplastic anemia. Each CDR3 protein gets one entry after TCRdb re-called the reads with MiXCR. The sample lists 400,000 to 450,000 distinct CDR3 sequences, roughly 68% occurring once. Sequenced: sorted CD4+, CD8+, or CD8+CD57+ T cells (not recorded which) from PBMCs. These TCRs come from a human donor in good health, serving as a control. Each CDR3 is given with its conserved first and last residue. The order of the fields is D gene, clone size, J gene, V gene, CDR3 protein, CDR3 DNA. A D gene is named only where the DNA matches it firmly. Clone size appears in some rows only: once, few, many, or a class for an expanded clone.

d_call: NA
clone_size: NA
j_call: TRBJ2-3
v_call: TRBV10-2
cdr3_aa: CASSPGAGNTDAFFF
cdr3_nt: TGCGCCAGCAGTCCCGGGGCAGGGAACACTGATGCTTTCTTTTTT

d_call: TRBD1
clone_size: NA
j_call: TRBJ2-7
v_call: TRBV7-2
cdr3_aa: CASSLGGTGSDEQYF
cdr3_nt: TGTGCCAGCAGCTTAGGAGGGACAGGGAGCGACGAGCAGTACTTC

d_call: NA
clone_size: few
j_call: TRBJ1-3
v_call: TRBV27
cdr3_aa: CASSRTTGNTIYF
cdr3_nt: TGTGCCAGCAGTCGGACTACTGGAAACACCATATATTTT

d_call: TRBD1
clone_size: NA
j_call: TRBJ1-5
v_call: TRBV7-2
cdr3_aa: CASSSATGGQGTEHF
cdr3_nt: TGTGCCAGCAGCTCAGCGACAGGCGGACAGGGCACTGAACATTTT

d_call: NA
clone_size: many
j_call: TRBJ2-5
v_call: TRBV6-2/TRBV6-3
cdr3_aa: CASSWTLQETQYF
cdr3_nt: TGTGCCAGCAGCTGGACCCTGCAAGAGACCCAGTACTTC

d_call: TRBD1
clone_size: NA
j_call: TRBJ1-2
v_call: TRBV7-3
cdr3_aa: CATSQDRANYGYTF
cdr3_nt: TGTGCCACCAGCCAGGACAGGGCGAATTATGGCTACACCTTC

d_call: NA
clone_size: NA
j_call: TRBJ1-1
v_call: TRBV2
cdr3_aa: CASKVVSEAFF
cdr3_nt: TGTGCCAGCAAAGTAGTAAGTGAAGCTTTCTTT

d_call: NA
clone_size: NA
j_call: TRBJ1-2
v_call: TRBV6-6
cdr3_aa: CAGGWGNNNYGYTF
cdr3_nt: TGTGCCGGGGGGTGGGGAAACAATAACTATGGCTACACCTTC

d_call: TRBD1
clone_size: NA
j_call: TRBJ2-5
v_call: TRBV2
cdr3_aa: CASSPGQGQATEYF
cdr3_nt: TGTGCCAGCAGCCCCGGACAGGGTCAAGCGACGGAGTACTTC

d_call: TRBD2
clone_size: NA
j_call: TRBJ2-7
v_call: TRBV20-1
cdr3_aa: CSAPGTSGGEQYF
cdr3_nt: TGCAGTGCTCCCGGGACTAGCGGAGGCGAGCAGTACTTC

d_call: NA
clone_size: NA
j_call: TRBJ2-3
v_call: TRBV7-9
cdr3_aa: CASSPHGPDTDTQYF
cdr3_nt: TGTGCCAGCAGCCCACACGGGCCAGACACAGATACCCAGTATTTT

d_call: NA
clone_size: once
j_call: TRBJ1-6
v_call: TRBV7-3
cdr3_aa: CASSQDHGRGLGSPLHF
cdr3_nt: TGCGCCAGCAGCCAAGATCACGGGAGGGGTTTGGGTTCCCCCCTCCACTTT

d_call: NA
clone_size: NA
j_call: TRBJ1-2
v_call: TRBV7-2
cdr3_aa: CASSLSAVTFGYTF
cdr3_nt: TGTGCCAGCAGTTTATCGGCGGTTACATTTGGCTACACCTTT

d_call: NA
clone_size: NA
j_call: TRBJ1-5
v_call: TRBV7-9
cdr3_aa: CASSVRPRDTQAYHF
cdr3_nt: TGTGCCAGCAGCGTGCGGCCTCGGGACACTCAGGCTTACCATTTT

d_call: NA
clone_size: NA
j_call: TRBJ1-2
v_call: TRBV5-1
cdr3_aa: CASSSQPDRGTF
cdr3_nt: TGCGCCAGCAGCTCCCAACCGGATAGGGGCACCTTC

d_call: TRBD1
clone_size: many
j_call: TRBJ1-1
v_call: TRBV20-1
cdr3_aa: CSARVLPQGAYPEAFF
cdr3_nt: TGCAGTGCTAGAGTCCTACCTCAGGGGGCTTACCCTGAAGCTTTCTTT

d_call: NA
clone_size: NA
j_call: TRBJ2-7
v_call: TRBV10-3
cdr3_aa: CALSSSGRVYEQYF
cdr3_nt: NA

d_call: NA
clone_size: NA
j_call: TRBJ2-7
v_call: TRBV11-2
cdr3_aa: CASSQGPLDHEQYF
cdr3_nt: TGTGCCAGCAGCCAGGGCCCCCTCGACCACGAGCAGTACTTC

d_call: NA
clone_size: many
j_call: TRBJ1-4
v_call: TRBV7-9
cdr3_aa: CASSLAILEKLFF
cdr3_nt: TGTGCCAGCAGCTTAGCCATATTGGAAAAACTGTTTTTT

d_call: NA
clone_size: NA
j_call: TRBJ1-2
v_call: TRBV10-3
cdr3_aa: CAISGVGGNYGYTF
cdr3_nt: TGTGCCATCAGTGGAGTCGGGGGTAACTATGGCTACACCTTC

d_call: NA
clone_size: many
j_call: TRBJ1-4
v_call: TRBV4-3
cdr3_aa: CASSQDSGPNEKLFF
cdr3_nt: TGCGCCAGCAGCCAAGACTCCGGCCCTAATGAAAAACTGTTTTTT

d_call: NA
clone_size: NA
j_call: TRBJ1-6
v_call: TRBV5-1
cdr3_aa: CASSLVYEGGNSPLHF
cdr3_nt: TGTGCCAGCAGCTTGGTATACGAGGGCGGGAATTCACCCCTCCACTTT

d_call: NA
clone_size: NA
j_call: TRBJ2-3
v_call: TRBV5-4
cdr3_aa: CASSLHRAASTDTQYF
cdr3_nt: TGTGCCAGCAGCCTTCACCGGGCAGCTAGCACAGATACGCAGTATTTT

d_call: NA
clone_size: many
j_call: TRBJ2-5
v_call: TRBV27
cdr3_aa: CASSFLRDRWETQYF
cdr3_nt: TGTGCCAGCAGTTTTTTACGCGACAGATGGGAGACCCAGTACTTC

d_call: TRBD1
clone_size: NA
j_call: TRBJ2-3
v_call: TRBV13
cdr3_aa: CASSNNRGDTQYF
cdr3_nt: TGTGCCAGCAGCAACAACAGGGGAGATACGCAGTATTTT

d_call: NA
clone_size: few
j_call: TRBJ2-3
v_call: TRBV20-1
cdr3_aa: CSARLGLTTDTQYF
cdr3_nt: TGCAGTGCTAGGTTGGGACTCACCACAGATACGCAGTATTTT

d_call: NA
clone_size: NA
j_call: TRBJ1-1
v_call: TRBV7-2
cdr3_aa: CASSPQTATGAFF
cdr3_nt: TGTGCCAGCAGCCCCCAGACAGCCACTGGGGCTTTCTTT

d_call: NA
clone_size: few
j_call: TRBJ1-6
v_call: TRBV10-2
cdr3_aa: CASSEWQDNSPLHF
cdr3_nt: TGTGCCAGCAGTGAATGGCAGGATAATTCACCCCTCCACTTT

d_call: NA
clone_size: NA
j_call: TRBJ2-7
v_call: TRBV7-2
cdr3_aa: CASSQDVDVSSYEF
cdr3_nt: TGTGCCAGCAGCCAAGATGTGGACGTAAGCTCCTACGAGTTC

d_call: NA
clone_size: NA
j_call: TRBJ1-2
v_call: TRBV7-2
cdr3_aa: CASKVASGGESF
cdr3_nt: TGTGCCAGCAAGGTGGCTAGCGGGGGCGAGTCCTTC

d_call: NA
clone_size: NA
j_call: TRBJ2-7
v_call: TRBV20-1
cdr3_aa: CSVGHEQYF
cdr3_nt: TGCAGTGTCGGGCACGAGCAGTACTTC

d_call: NA
clone_size: NA
j_call: TRBJ2-7
v_call: TRBV24-1
cdr3_aa: CASRDWGREQYF
cdr3_nt: TGCGCCAGCCGGGACTGGGGACGCGAGCAGTACTTC

d_call: NA
clone_size: once
j_call: TRBJ2-5
v_call: TRBV29-1
cdr3_aa: CSVSATGRVVTQYF
cdr3_nt: TGCAGCGTTAGCGCCACGGGAAGGGTAGTGACCCAGTACTTC

d_call: TRBD1
clone_size: many
j_call: TRBJ2-6
v_call: TRBV20-1
cdr3_aa: CSARDLGTGVSGANVLTF
cdr3_nt: TGCAGTGCTAGAGATCTAGGGACAGGGGTCTCTGGGGCCAACGTCCTGACTTTC

d_call: TRBD2
clone_size: NA
j_call: TRBJ2-5
v_call: TRBV7-2
cdr3_aa: CASSLGSSGGALETQYF
cdr3_nt: TGTGCCAGCAGCTTAGGGTCTAGCGGGGGGGCCCTGGAGACCCAGTACTTC

d_call: TRBD1
clone_size: NA
j_call: TRBJ1-4
v_call: TRBV7-3
cdr3_aa: CASSLTRQGEQLFF
cdr3_nt: TGTGCCAGCAGCCTTACGCGACAGGGGGAACAACTGTTTTTT

d_call: NA
clone_size: NA
j_call: TRBJ1-1
v_call: TRBV5-1
cdr3_aa: CASRSSTKNTTEAFF
cdr3_nt: TGCGCCAGCAGGTCGTCTACGAAGAACACCACTGAAGCTTTCTTT

d_call: NA
clone_size: once
j_call: TRBJ1-2
v_call: TRBV2
cdr3_aa: CASSYLGEFGYTF
cdr3_nt: TGTGCCAGCAGCTACCTGGGGGAATTCGGATACACCTTC

d_call: NA
clone_size: once
j_call: TRBJ2-5
v_call: TRBV19
cdr3_aa: CASSPTRAGETQYF
cdr3_nt: TGTGCCAGTAGTCCCACGAGGGCTGGAGAGACCCAGTACTTC

d_call: NA
clone_size: NA
j_call: TRBJ1-2
v_call: TRBV30
cdr3_aa: CAWTLDLGERGYTF
cdr3_nt: TGTGCCTGGACACTAGATTTGGGGGAACGGGGCTACACCTTC

d_call: NA
clone_size: NA
j_call: TRBJ1-1
v_call: TRBV7-9
cdr3_aa: CASTMLELGTSEEFF
cdr3_nt: TGTGCCAGCACGATGTTGGAGTTAGGTACTTCGGAAGAGTTCTTT

d_call: TRBD1
clone_size: NA
j_call: TRBJ2-5
v_call: TRBV12-3/TRBV12-4
cdr3_aa: CASSRRQGPLTQYF
cdr3_nt: TGTGCCAGCAGCCGCAGACAGGGCCCTCTGACCCAGTACTTC

d_call: TRBD1
clone_size: NA
j_call: TRBJ2-7
v_call: TRBV10-3
cdr3_aa: CATSDRGQGRYEQYF
cdr3_nt: TGTGCCACCAGTGATCGGGGACAGGGAAGATACGAGCAGTACTTC

d_call: NA
clone_size: NA
j_call: TRBJ1-2
v_call: TRBV24-1
cdr3_aa: CATSDRDTRYGYTF
cdr3_nt: TGTGCCACCAGTGACCGGGACACTCGCTATGGCTACACCTTC

d_call: TRBD1
clone_size: NA
j_call: TRBJ2-3
v_call: TRBV10-3
cdr3_aa: CAISMLTGGTDTQYF
cdr3_nt: TGTGCCATCAGTATGCTGACAGGGGGAACAGATACGCAGTATTTT

d_call: TRBD1
clone_size: NA
j_call: TRBJ1-5
v_call: TRBV7-7
cdr3_aa: CASSPTGDNEPQHF
cdr3_nt: TGTGCCAGCAGCCCCACAGGGGACAATGAGCCCCAGCATTTT

d_call: NA
clone_size: many
j_call: TRBJ1-2
v_call: TRBV9
cdr3_aa: CASSAYLAEGFNYGYTF
cdr3_nt: TGTGCCAGCAGTGCCTATTTAGCGGAGGGATTTAACTATGGCTACACCTTC

d_call: NA
clone_size: NA
j_call: TRBJ1-5
v_call: TRBV5-7
cdr3_aa: CASSLAYRGNQPQHF
cdr3_nt: TGTGCCAGCAGCTTGGCCTACAGGGGCAATCAGCCCCAGCATTTT

d_call: TRBD1
clone_size: few
j_call: TRBJ2-7
v_call: TRBV5-1
cdr3_aa: CASSFGDRGYEQYF
cdr3_nt: TGCGCCAGCAGCTTTGGAGACAGGGGGTACGAGCAGTACTTC

d_call: NA
clone_size: NA
j_call: TRBJ1-1
v_call: TRBV2
cdr3_aa: CASSVNGPEAFF
cdr3_nt: TGTGCCAGCAGTGTAAACGGTCCTGAAGCTTTCTTT

d_call: TRBD2
clone_size: NA
j_call: TRBJ2-1
v_call: TRBV7-3
cdr3_aa: CASSTLAGKGNEQFF
cdr3_nt: TGTGCCAGCAGCACGCTAGCGGGGAAAGGGAATGAGCAGTTCTTC

d_call: NA
clone_size: NA
j_call: TRBJ2-7
v_call: TRBV15
cdr3_aa: CATSAGPPSYYEQYF
cdr3_nt: TGTGCCACCAGCGCGGGGCCCCCCAGCTACTACGAGCAGTACTTC